The sequence of this T cell receptor beta chain was determined in a study of blood T cell dynamics during melanoma immunotherapy. Overall study: Standard first-line treatment here was pembrolizumab or nivolumab plus ipilimumab in metastatic melanoma.

In this sample, this clone turned up once. The CDR3 consists of 14 residues. Trimming removed 0 bases from V and 4 bases from J, with 9 bases in between. Germline-derived CDR1 and CDR2 are MNHEY and SMNVEV (reference sequence). Each bulk PBMC sample had around 380 ng DNA loaded. Libraries were prepared by immunoSEQ multiplex PCR; TCRdb keeps only in-frame clonotypes and omits some of them. The sample has 11,000 or so clones, 84% seen once. Described time point: week 3, after first cycle of checkpoint inhibitor. The chain carries TRBV27 and TRBJ1-2, with D unresolved. The starting material was blood, obtained from a patient treated with checkpoint blockade. This sequence originates from a human donor with melanoma. The CDR3 DNA reads TGTGCCAGCAGTTTATCGCCAGGCCCCTATGGCTACACCTTC. This sequence encodes CASSLSPGPYGYTF.